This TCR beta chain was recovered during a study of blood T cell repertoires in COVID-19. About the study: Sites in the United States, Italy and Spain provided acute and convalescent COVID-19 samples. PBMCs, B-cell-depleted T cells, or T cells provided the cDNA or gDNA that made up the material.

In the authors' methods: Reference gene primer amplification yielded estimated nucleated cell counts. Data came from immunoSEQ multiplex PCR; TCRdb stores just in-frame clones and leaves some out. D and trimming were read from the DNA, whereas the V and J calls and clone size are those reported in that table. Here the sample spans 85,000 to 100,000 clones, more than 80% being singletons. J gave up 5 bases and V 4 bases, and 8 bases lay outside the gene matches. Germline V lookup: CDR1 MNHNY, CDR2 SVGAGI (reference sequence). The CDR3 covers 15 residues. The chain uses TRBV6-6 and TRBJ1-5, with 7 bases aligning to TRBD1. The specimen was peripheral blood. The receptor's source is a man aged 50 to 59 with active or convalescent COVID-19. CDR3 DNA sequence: TGTGCCAGCAGTTTCCCCATCGGGACAGATCAGCCCCAGCATTTT. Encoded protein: CASSFPIGTDQPQHF.